The sequence of this TCR beta chain was determined in a study of CD8+CD57+ T cells in acquired aplastic anemia. Whole-study results and caveats: Patients were compared with controls for CD8+ Simpson's diversity, and no significant difference emerged.

Germline V gene lookup returns CDR1 SGHTA and CDR2 FQGNSA. The CDR3 extends over 14 amino acids. Investigators profiled TCR beta VDJ and CDR3 from genomic DNA template. Via MiXCR, TCRdb re-called the reads, giving one row per CDR3 protein. Here the sample spans some 200,000 distinct CDR3 sequences, around 48% being singletons. Patients chosen for sequencing had shown CD8+CD57+ cell expansion by flow cytometry. Comments on this clonotype: Its antigen remains unknown. One junction end disagrees with the germline gene, perhaps due to a read error.

The V call is TRBV7-2, the J call TRBJ2-3; 10 nucleotides line up with TRBD2. The sequence was collected from a human donor with aplastic anemia. Sequenced sample: sorted CD4+, CD8+, or CD8+CD57+ T cells (not recorded which) from PBMCs. The CDR3 reads CASSIAGGPDTQYF. In DNA form, the CDR3 reads TGTGCCAGCAGCATAGCGGGGGGCCCAGATACGCAGTATTTT.